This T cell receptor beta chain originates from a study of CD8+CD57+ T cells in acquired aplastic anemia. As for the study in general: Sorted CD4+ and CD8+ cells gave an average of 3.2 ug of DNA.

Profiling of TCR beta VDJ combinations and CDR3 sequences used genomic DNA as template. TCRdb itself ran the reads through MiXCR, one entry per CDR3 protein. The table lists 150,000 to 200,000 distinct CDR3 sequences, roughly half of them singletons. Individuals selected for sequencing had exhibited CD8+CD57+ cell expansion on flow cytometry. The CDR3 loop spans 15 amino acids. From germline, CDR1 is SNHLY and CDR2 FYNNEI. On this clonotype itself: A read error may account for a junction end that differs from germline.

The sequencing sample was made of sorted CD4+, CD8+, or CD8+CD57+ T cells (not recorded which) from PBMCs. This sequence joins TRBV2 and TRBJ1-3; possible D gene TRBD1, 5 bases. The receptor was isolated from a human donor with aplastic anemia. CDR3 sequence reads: CASSGGGGVGNTIYF. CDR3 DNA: TGTGCCAGCAGCGGAGGCGGAGGGGTTGGAAACACAATATATTTT.